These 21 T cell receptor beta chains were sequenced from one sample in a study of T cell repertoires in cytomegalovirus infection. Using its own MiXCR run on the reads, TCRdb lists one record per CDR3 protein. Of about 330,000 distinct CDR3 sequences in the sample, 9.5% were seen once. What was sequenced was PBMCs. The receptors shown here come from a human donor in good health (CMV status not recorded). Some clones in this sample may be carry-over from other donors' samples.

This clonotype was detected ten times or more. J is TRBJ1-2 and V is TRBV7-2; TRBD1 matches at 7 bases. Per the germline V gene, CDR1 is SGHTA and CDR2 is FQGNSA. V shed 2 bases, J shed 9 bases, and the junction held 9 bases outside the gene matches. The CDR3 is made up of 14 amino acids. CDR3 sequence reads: CASSLFPGQTRYTF. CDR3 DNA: TGTGCCAGCAGCTTATTTCCGGGACAGACACGCTACACCTTC.

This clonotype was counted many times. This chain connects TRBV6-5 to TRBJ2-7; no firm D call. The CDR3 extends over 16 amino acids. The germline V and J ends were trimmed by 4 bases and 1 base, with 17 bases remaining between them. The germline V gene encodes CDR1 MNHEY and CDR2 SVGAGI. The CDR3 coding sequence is TGTGCCAGCAGTTCGACCCGGGCCCGAGGATCCTACGAGCAGTACTTC. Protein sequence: CASSSTRARGSYEQYF.

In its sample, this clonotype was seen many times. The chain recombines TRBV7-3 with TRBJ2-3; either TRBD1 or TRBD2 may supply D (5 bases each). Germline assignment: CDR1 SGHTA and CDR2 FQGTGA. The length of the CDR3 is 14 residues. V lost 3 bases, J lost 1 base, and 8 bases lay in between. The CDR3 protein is CASSLGERTDTQYF. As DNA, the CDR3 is TGTGCCAGCAGCTTGGGGGAGCGCACAGATACGCAGTATTTT.

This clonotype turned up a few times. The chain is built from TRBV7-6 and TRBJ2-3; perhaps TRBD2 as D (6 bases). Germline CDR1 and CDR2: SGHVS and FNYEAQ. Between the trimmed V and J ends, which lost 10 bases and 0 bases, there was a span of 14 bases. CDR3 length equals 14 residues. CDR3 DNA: TGTGCCACCTCAAAGGGAGGTAGCACAGATACGCAGTATTTT. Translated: CATSKGGSTDTQYF.

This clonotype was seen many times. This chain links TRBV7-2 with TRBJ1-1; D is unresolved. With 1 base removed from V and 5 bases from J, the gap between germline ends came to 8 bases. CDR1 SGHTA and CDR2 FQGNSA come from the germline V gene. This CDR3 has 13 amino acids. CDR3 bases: TGTGCCAGCAGCTTAGTGAGAGGAACTGAAGCTTTCTTT. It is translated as CASSLVRGTEAFF.

This CDR3 reads CASRLAVQETQYF. The DNA of the CDR3 is TGTGCCAGCAGACTAGCGGTTCAAGAGACCCAGTACTTC. This sequence joins TRBV12-3 or TRBV12-4 and TRBJ2-5, with TRBD2 matching over 8 bases. This CDR3 is built from 13 residues. Trimming cost V 6 bases and J 2 bases; bases outside gene matches: 2.

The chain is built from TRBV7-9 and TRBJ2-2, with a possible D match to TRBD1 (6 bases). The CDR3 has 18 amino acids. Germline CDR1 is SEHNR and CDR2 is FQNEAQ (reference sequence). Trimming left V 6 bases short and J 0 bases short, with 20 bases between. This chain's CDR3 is CASRIIPGESANTGELFF. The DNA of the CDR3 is TGTGCCAGCAGGATCATACCAGGGGAGTCGGCGAACACCGGGGAGCTGTTTTTT. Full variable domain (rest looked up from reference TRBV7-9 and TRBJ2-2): DTGVSQNPRHKITKRGQNVTFRCDPISEHNRLYWYRQTLGQGPEFLTYFQNEAQLEKSRLLSDRFSAERPKGSFSTLEIQRTEQGDSAMYLCASRIIPGESANTGELFFGEGSRLTVL.

CDR3 coding DNA: TGTGCCAGCCGACTAGCGGGGGTGAGAGAGCAGTTCTTC. Its translation is CASRLAGVREQFF. The V and J genes are TRBV6-2 or TRBV6-3 and TRBJ2-1, with 12 bases that match TRBD2. V lost 8 bases to trimming and J lost 10 bases; unmatched junction nucleotides: 6. Per the germline V gene, CDR1 is MNHEY and CDR2 is SVGEGT. CDR3 length: 13 amino acids.

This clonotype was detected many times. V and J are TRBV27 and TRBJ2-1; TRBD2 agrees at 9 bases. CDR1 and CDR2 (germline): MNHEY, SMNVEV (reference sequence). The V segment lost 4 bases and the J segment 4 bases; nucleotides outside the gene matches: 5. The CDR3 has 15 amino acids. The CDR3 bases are TGTGCCAGCAGTTCTTCCAGCGGGGGGTACAATGAGCAGTTCTTC. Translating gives CASSSSSGGYNEQFF.

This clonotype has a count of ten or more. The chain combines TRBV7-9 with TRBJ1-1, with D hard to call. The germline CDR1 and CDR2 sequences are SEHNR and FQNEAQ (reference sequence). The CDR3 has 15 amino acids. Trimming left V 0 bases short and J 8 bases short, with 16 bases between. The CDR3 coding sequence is TGTGCCAGCAGCTTAGCGCTAAGTGAGGGTTTCGAAGCTTTCTTT. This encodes CASSLALSEGFEAFF.

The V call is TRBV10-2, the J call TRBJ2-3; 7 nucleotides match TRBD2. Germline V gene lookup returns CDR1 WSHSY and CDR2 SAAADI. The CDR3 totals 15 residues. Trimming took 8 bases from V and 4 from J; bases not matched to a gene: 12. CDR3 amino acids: CASGSAGVVADTQYF. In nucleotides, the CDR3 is TGCGCCAGCGGTTCGGCGGGAGTAGTCGCAGATACGCAGTATTTT.

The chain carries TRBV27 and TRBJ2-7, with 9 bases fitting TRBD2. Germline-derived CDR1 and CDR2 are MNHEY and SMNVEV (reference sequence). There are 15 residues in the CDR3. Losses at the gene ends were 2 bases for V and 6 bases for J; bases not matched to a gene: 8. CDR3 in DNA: TGTGCCAGCAGTTTAGGGCGGGGGGGGATTACCGAGCAGTACTTC. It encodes CASSLGRGGITEQYF.

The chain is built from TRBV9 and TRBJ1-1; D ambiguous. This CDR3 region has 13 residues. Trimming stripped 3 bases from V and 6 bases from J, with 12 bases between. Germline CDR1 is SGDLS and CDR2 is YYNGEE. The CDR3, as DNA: TGTGCCAGCAGCGGGACTCTTTCGGCTGAAGCTTTCTTT. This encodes CASSGTLSAEAFF.

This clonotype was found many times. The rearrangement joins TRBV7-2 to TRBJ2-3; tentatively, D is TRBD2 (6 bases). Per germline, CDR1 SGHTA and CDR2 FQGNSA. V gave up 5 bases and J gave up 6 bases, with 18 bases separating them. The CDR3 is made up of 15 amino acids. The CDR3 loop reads CASSPTRARGDTQYF. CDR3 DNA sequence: TGTGCCAGCAGCCCAACGCGGGCCCGGGGGGATACGCAGTATTTT.

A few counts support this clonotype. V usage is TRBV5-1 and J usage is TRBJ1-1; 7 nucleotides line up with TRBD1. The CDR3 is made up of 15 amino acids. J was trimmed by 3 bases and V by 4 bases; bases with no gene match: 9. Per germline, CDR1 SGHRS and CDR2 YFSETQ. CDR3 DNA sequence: TGCGCCAGCAGCACCAACAGGGGATTCGACACTGAAGCTTTCTTT. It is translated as CASSTNRGFDTEAFF.

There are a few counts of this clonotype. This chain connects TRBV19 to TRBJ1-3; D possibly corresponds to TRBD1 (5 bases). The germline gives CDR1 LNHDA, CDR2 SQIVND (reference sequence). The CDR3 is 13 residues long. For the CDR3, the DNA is TGTGCTACGGGGGAAATCGCTGGAAACACCATATATTTT. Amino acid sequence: CATGEIAGNTIYF.

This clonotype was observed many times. The DNA of the CDR3 is TGTGCCAGCAGCCCTTCCGGGGGGGGTGGCAATGAGCAGTTCTTC. Encoded protein: CASSPSGGGGNEQFF. The chain combines TRBV7-3 with TRBJ2-1; 8 bases are shared with TRBD2. Germline CDR1 and CDR2: SGHTA and FQGTGA. The ends lost 5 bases at V and 6 bases at J; junction bases unmatched: 9. The CDR3 totals 15 residues. The full variable domain, completed using reference TRBV7-3 and TRBJ2-1, is GAGVSQTPSNKVTEKGKYVELRCDPISGHTALYWYRQSLGQGPEFLIYFQGTGAADDSGLPNDRFFAVRPEGSVSTLKIQRTERGDSAVYLCASSPSGGGGNEQFFGPGTRLTVL.

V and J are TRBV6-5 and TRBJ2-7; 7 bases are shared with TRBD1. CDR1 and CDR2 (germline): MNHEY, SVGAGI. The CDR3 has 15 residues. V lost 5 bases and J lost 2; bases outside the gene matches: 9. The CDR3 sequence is CASSNYRGATYEQYF. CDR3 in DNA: TGTGCCAGCAGTAATTACAGGGGCGCTACCTACGAGCAGTACTTC.

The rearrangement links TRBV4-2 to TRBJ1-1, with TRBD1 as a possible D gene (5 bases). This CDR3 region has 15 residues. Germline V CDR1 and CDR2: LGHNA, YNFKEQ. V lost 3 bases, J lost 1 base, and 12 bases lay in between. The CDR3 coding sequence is TGTGCCAGCAGCCAGGGAGGGACTGCGAACACTGAAGCTTTCTTT. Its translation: CASSQGGTANTEAFF.

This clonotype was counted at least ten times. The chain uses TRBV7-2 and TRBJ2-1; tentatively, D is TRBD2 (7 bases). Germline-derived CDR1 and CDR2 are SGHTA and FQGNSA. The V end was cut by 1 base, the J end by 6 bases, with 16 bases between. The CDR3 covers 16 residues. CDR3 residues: CASSLVLAGALNEQFF. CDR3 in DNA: TGTGCCAGCAGCTTAGTTCTTGCGGGGGCCCTCAATGAGCAGTTCTTC.

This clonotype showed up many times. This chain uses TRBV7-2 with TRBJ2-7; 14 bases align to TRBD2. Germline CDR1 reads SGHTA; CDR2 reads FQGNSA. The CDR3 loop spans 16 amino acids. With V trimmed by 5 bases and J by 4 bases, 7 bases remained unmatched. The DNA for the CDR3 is TGTGCCAGCAGCGCCCGACTAGCGGGGGGGAAGTACGAGCAGTACTTC. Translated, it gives CASSARLAGGKYEQYF.